This is a list of T cell receptor beta chains from one sample in a study of T cells of healthy individuals. TCRdb fed the 5' RACE reads into MiXCR, producing one record per CDR3 protein. The table shows some 100,000 distinct CDR3 sequences, with about 16% occurring only once. The receptors derive from a human donor in good health. Each CDR3 is given with its conserved first and last residue.

V: TRBV29-1; CDR3: CSALPRRGGTDTQYF
V: TRBV9; CDR3: CASSVSEGYEQYF
V: TRBV28; CDR3: CASSFPTDTQYF
V: TRBV4-1; CDR3: CASSQDRDTQYF
V: TRBV7-3; CDR3: CASSLSGGGSNEQFF
V: TRBV7-9; CDR3: CASSPPGSSYEQYF
V: TRBV6-2/TRBV6-3; CDR3: CASSRGTGVYEQYF
V: TRBV7-9; CDR3: CASSPPRGLTYEQYF
V: TRBV20-1; CDR3: CSASIRPYPTDTQYF
V: TRBV6-1; CDR3: CASSADGSNSPLHF